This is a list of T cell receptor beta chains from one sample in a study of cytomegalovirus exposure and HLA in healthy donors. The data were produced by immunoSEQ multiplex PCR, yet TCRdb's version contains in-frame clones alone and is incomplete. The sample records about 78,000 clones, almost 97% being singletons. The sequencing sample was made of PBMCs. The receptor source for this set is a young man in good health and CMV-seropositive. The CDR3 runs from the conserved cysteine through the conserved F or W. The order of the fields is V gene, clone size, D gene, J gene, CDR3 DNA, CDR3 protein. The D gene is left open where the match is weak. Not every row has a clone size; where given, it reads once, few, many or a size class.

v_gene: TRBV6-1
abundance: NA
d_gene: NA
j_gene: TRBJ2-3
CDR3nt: TGTGCCAGCAGTGAAGCCGGGACATTGAGCTCTAGCACAGATACGCAGTATTTT
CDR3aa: CASSEAGTLSSSTDTQYF

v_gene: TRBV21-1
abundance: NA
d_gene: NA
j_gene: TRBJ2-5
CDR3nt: TGTGCCAGCAGCAAGGGGGGAGGACGCAGGCCGGAGACCCAGTACTTC
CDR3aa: CASSKGGGRRPETQYF

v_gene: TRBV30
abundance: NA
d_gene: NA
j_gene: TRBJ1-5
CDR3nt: TGTGCCTGGAGTGCGACCGGGACACTGAATCAGCCCCAGCATTTT
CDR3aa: CAWSATGTLNQPQHF

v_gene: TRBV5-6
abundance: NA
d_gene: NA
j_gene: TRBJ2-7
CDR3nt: TGTGCCAGCAGCTTCCCCGACAGGACCATGGAGCAGTACTTC
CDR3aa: CASSFPDRTMEQYF

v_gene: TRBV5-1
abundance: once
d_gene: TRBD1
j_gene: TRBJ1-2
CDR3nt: TGCGCCAGCAGAACGGGGGACAGGCAAATTAACTATGGCTACACCTTC
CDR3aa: CASRTGDRQINYGYTF

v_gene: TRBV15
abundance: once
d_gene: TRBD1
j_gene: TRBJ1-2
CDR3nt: TGTGCCACCAGCAGGGGGACAGACTATGGCTACACCTTC
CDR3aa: CATSRGTDYGYTF

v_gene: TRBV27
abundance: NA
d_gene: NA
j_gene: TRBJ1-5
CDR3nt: TGTGCCAGCAGTTTATTCGCTCCGGGTTCTCCGATCAATCAGCCCCAGCATTTT
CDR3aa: CASSLFAPGSPINQPQHF

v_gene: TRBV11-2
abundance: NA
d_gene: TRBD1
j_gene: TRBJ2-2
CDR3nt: TGTGCCAGCAGCACGCCCCTCGGGACAGCCACCGGGGAGCTGTTTTTT
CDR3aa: CASSTPLGTATGELFF

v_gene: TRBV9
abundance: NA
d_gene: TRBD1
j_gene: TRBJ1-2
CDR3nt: TGTGCCAGCAGTTCCCCAGGGGACAGGGTCCTCTATGGCTACACCTTC
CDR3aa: CASSSPGDRVLYGYTF

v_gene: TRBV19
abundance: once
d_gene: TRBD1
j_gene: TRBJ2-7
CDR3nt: TGTGCCAGTAGTGGGTCGGACAGGTACGAGCAGTACTTC
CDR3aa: CASSGSDRYEQYF

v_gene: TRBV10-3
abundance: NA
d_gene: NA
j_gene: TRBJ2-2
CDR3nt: TGTGCCATCAAATCTACCGGGGAGCTGTTTTTT
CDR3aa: CAIKSTGELFF

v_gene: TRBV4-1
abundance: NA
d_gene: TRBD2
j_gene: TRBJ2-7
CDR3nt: TGCGCCAGCAGCCGACTAGCGGGAAGCTCCTACGAGCAGTACTTC
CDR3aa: CASSRLAGSSYEQYF

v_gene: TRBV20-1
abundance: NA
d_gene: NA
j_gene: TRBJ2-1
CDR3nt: TGCAGTGCTAGTCGTAGTCGTGAGCAGTTCTTC
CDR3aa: CSASRSREQFF

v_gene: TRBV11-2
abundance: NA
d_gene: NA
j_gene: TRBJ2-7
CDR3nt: TGTGCCAGCACCTCAGGGTCCGGAGCTTACTACGAGCAGTACTTC
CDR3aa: CASTSGSGAYYEQYF

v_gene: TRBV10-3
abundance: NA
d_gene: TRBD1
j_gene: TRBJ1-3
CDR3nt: TGTGCCAGCGAGGACAGGGAAGCTGGAAACACCATATATTTT
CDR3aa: CASEDREAGNTIYF

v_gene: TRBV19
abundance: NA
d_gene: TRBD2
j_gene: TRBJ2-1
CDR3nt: TGTGCCAGTACCATCGCGGGACTAGCGGGAGTAGGAGGGCGGGGCAATGAGCAGTTCTTC
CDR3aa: CASTIAGLAGVGGRGNEQFF

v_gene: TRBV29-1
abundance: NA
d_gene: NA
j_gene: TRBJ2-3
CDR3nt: TGCAGCGTCAAGACGGGTGTAACGGATACGCAGTATTTT
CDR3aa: CSVKTGVTDTQYF

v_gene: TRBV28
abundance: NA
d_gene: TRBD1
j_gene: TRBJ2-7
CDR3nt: TGTGCCAGCAGTTTCATGGGACAGGAGCAAGTGGAGCAGTACTTC
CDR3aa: CASSFMGQEQVEQYF

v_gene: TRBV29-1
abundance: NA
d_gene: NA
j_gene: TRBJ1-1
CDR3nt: TGCAGCGTTGTAGCGCGGATGAACACTGAAGCTTTCTTT
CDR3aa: CSVVARMNTEAFF

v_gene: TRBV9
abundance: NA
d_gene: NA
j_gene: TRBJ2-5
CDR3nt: TGTGCCAGCAGCGTAGCGGCCAGGTTACAAGAGACCCAGTACTTC
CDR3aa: CASSVAARLQETQYF

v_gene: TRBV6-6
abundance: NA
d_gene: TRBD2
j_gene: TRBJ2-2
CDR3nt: TGTGCCAGCAGACCGCGGAGCGGGAGTTACGGGGAGCTGTTTTTT
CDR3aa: CASRPRSGSYGELFF

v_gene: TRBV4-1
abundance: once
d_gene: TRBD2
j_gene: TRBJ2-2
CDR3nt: TGCGCCAGCAGCCACCGGCGCAGCGTTGGGGGGGCCGGGGAGCTGTTTTTT
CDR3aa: CASSHRRSVGGAGELFF

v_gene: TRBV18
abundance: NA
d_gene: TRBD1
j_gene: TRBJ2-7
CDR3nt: TGTGCCAGCTCACCGGGGACAGGTCATCCCTACGAGCAGTACTTC
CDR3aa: CASSPGTGHPYEQYF

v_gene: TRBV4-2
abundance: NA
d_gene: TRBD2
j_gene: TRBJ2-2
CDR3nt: TGTGCCAGCAGCCGGAACCCCTCCGGGACTAGCGGAAACACCGGGGAGCTGTTTTTT
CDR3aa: CASSRNPSGTSGNTGELFF

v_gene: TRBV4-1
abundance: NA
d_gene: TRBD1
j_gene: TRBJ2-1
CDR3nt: TGCGCCAGCAGCCAAGTCTCCGAGACAGGGGTCCATGAGCAGTTCTTC
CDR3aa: CASSQVSETGVHEQFF

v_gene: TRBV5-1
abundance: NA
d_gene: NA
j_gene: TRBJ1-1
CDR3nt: TGCGCCAGCAGACCCGACGGCGCAGGGACTGAAGCTTTCTTT
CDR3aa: CASRPDGAGTEAFF

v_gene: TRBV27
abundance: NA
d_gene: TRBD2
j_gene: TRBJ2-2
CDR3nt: TGTGCCAGCAGTTTATCGAGACTAGCGATCGGGGAGCTGTTTTTT
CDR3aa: CASSLSRLAIGELFF

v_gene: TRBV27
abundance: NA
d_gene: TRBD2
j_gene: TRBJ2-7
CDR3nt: TGTGCCAGCAGTTTTAAGGGGCGGGAGCCACGCGAGCAGTACTTC
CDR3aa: CASSFKGREPREQYF

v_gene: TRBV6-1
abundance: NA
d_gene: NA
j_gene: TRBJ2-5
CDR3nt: TGTGCCAGCAGTGAAGCCGACAGTCAAGAGACCCAGTACTTC
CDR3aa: CASSEADSQETQYF

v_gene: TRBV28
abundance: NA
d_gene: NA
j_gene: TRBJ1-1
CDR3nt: TGTGCCAGCACCCTCGCGGGCCAGAACACTGAAGCTTTCTTT
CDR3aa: CASTLAGQNTEAFF

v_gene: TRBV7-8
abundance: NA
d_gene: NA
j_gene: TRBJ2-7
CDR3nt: TGTGCCAGCAGCTTAAGGGGCTTGGCCTACGAGCAGTACTTC
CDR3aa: CASSLRGLAYEQYF

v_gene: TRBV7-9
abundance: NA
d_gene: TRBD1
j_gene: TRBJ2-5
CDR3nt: TGTGCCAGCAGTCACGACAGGGGGATAGAGACCCAGTACTTC
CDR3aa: CASSHDRGIETQYF

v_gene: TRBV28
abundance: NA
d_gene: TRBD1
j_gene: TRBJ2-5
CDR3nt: TGTGCCAGCAGTTCGCCGGGACAGGGGATTACAGAGACCCAGTACTTC
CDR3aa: CASSSPGQGITETQYF

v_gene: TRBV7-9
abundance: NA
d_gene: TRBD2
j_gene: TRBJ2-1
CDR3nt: TGTGCCAGCAGCTCTTCTAGCGGACCCAGGGATGAGCAGTTCTTC
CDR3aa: CASSSSSGPRDEQFF

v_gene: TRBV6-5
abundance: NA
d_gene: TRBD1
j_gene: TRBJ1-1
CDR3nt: TGTGCCAGCAGGGACAGGGGACAACACACTGAAGCTTTCTTT
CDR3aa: CASRDRGQHTEAFF

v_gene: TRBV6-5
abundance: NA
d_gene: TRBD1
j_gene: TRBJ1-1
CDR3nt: TGTGCCAGCAGTTATGCGGGACAGACGAACACTGAAGCTTTCTTT
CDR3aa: CASSYAGQTNTEAFF

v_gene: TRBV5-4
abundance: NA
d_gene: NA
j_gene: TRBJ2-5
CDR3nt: TGTGCCAGCAGCTTCGGGAGCGGCCAAGAGACCCAGTACTTC
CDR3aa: CASSFGSGQETQYF

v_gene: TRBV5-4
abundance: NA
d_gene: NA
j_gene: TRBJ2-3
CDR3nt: TGTGCCAGCAGCCCAGATCGCAATACGCAGTATTTT
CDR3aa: CASSPDRNTQYF

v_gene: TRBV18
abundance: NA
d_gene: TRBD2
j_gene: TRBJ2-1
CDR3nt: TGTGCCAGCCTGAGCGGGAGGGCTAACAATGAGCAGTTCTTC
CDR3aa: CASLSGRANNEQFF

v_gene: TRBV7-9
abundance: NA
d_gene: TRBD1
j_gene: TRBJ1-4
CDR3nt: TGTGCCAGCAGCAAAGCTGGGACAGAGGGTGAAAAACTGTTTTTT
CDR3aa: CASSKAGTEGEKLFF

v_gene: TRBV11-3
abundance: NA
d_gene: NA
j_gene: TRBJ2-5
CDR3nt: TGTGCCAGCCACAGGGTGGGTAAAGAGACCCAGTACTTC
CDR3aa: CASHRVGKETQYF

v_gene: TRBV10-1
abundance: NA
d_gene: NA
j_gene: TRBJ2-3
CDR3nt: TGCGCCAGCAGTGAGCGGACTGACACAGATACGCAGTATTTT
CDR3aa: CASSERTDTDTQYF

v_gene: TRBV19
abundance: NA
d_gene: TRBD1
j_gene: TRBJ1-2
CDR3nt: TGTGCCAGTAGTAGGACAGGGGAAGGCTACACCTTC
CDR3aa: CASSRTGEGYTF

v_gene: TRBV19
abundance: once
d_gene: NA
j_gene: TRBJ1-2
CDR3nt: TGTGCCAGTAGTACAACAGATATCTATGGCTACACCTTC
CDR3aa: CASSTTDIYGYTF

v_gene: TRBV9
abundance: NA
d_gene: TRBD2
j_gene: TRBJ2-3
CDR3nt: TGTGCCAGCAGCATTCCAGCGGGAGGGGACCGGAGGACAGATACGCAGTATTTT
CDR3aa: CASSIPAGGDRRTDTQYF

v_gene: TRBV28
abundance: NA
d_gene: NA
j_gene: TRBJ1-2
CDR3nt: TGTGCCAGCAGTCCGCCCAGGCAGGACTATGGCTACACCTTC
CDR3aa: CASSPPRQDYGYTF